This entry lists 6 T cell receptor beta chains sequenced from one sample in a study of T cells after yellow fever vaccination. TCRdb ran MiXCR on the 5' RACE reads and lists one entry per CDR3 protein. The sample has a few hundred thousand distinct CDR3 sequences; roughly 6.8% are singletons. The sequences come from PBMCs, collected roughly seven weeks after the first yellow fever vaccination. The origin of the receptors is a man in his late teens or twenties who received the YFV17D yellow fever vaccine.

For this clonotype: This clone may be a read error of a much larger clone one base away. V is TRBV5-1 and J is TRBJ2-7, with 9 bases identical to TRBD2. The V segment lost 9 bases and the J segment 1 base; nucleotides outside the gene matches: 11. Germline lookup yields CDR1 SGHRS and CDR2 YFSETQ. CDR3 size: 15 residues. CDR3 in amino acids: CATRRSSGGSYEQYF. CDR3 nucleotides: TGCGCCACCCGGAGGAGCAGCGGGGGGTCCTACGAGCAGTACTTC.

This clonotype has a count of ten or more. This chain uses TRBV4-3 with TRBJ1-1; no clear D gene. Germline lookup yields CDR1 LGHNA and CDR2 YSLEER. CDR3 length: 14 amino acids. The V end lost 4 bases, the J end lost 6 bases, and 15 bases lay between the germline ends. The CDR3 DNA reads as TGCGCCAGCAGCCTAACCCTGGGATCCTCTGAAGCTTTCTTT. This gives the protein CASSLTLGSSEAFF.

The chain uses TRBV12-5 and TRBJ1-5; no firm D call. The germline CDR1 and CDR2 sequences are LGHNT and FRNRAP. This CDR3 is built from 13 residues. The ends were cut back, 5 bases at V and 5 bases at J, with 10 bases in the middle. The CDR3 spells CASGNDGYQPQHF. For the CDR3, the DNA is TGTGCTAGTGGTAATGACGGTTATCAGCCCCAGCATTTT.

This clonotype was seen a handful of times. CDR3 DNA sequence: TGTGCCACCAGCAGCCAAGACAGGGATGGTTCACCCCTCCACTTT. This sequence encodes CATSSQDRDGSPLHF. V and J are TRBV15 and TRBJ1-6, with 7 bases that match TRBD1. The CDR3 loop spans 15 amino acids. Germline V lookup: CDR1 LNHNV, CDR2 YYDKDF (reference sequence). V lost 3 bases and J lost 9; bases outside the gene matches: 8.

This clonotype has only a few counts. The CDR3 nucleotides read TGTGCCAGCAGCTTGTTGCGGACAGGGGATGAGCAGTTCTTC. Translated: CASSLLRTGDEQFF. The rearrangement links TRBV7-2 to TRBJ2-1, with 9 bases matching TRBD1. Germline V gene sequence: CDR1 SGHTA, CDR2 FQGNSA. There are 14 residues in the CDR3. The V gene end was trimmed by 3 bases and the J gene end by 8 bases; junction bases not matched to a gene: 5.

This clonotype came up many times. The chain combines TRBV4-1 with TRBJ2-1; possibly TRBD1 for D (5 bases). This CDR3 comprises 16 residues. Trimming pared 3 bases from V and 7 bases from J, leaving 19 bases between. Germline assignment: CDR1 MGHRA and CDR2 YSYEKL. The CDR3 DNA reads TGCGCCAGCAGCCAGCTCGTGGGGCTATCCCGAAATGAGCAGTTCTTC. It is translated as CASSQLVGLSRNEQFF.